Listed below are T cell receptor beta chains from one sample, sequenced in a study of T-cell reconstitution after alpha-beta-depleted transplantation in children. Each CDR3 protein gets one entry after TCRdb re-called the PCR reads with MiXCR. The table includes 250,000 to 300,000 distinct CDR3 sequences, about 9.4% detected once. Sample: PBMCs, taken before TCRalphabeta/CD19-depleted stem cell transplant. The receptors were sampled from a boy in the first two years of life with acute myeloid leukemia, due to receive a stem cell transplant. CDR3s include the opening cysteine and the closing phenylalanine or tryptophan. The D gene is left open where the match is weak. Clone size is shown for a subset of rows, as once, few, many or a class of expanded clone.

v_gene,len,d_gene,abundance,j_gene,CDR3aa,CDR3nt
TRBV29-1,13,-,many,TRBJ2-5,CSACRGPRETQYF,TGCAGCGCTTGCCGGGGGCCGCGAGAGACCCAGTACTTC
TRBV4-2,17,TRBD2,many,TRBJ2-1,CASSQGLAGQSYNEQFF,TGTGCCAGCAGCCAAGGATTAGCGGGGCAATCCTACAATGAGCAGTTCTTC
TRBV28,15,-,-,TRBJ2-7,CASSPQRGSSYEQYF,TGTGCCAGCAGCCCCCAGCGAGGAAGCTCCTACGAGCAGTACTTC
TRBV3-1,13,-,many,TRBJ2-3,CASSRQLTDTQYF,TGTGCCAGCAGCCGACAGTTAACAGATACGCAGTATTTT
TRBV7-2,15,-,many,TRBJ1-5,CASSLEAYSNQPQHF,TGTGCCAGCAGCTTAGAGGCATATAGCAATCAGCCCCAGCATTTT
TRBV5-1,13,-,many,TRBJ1-1,CASRISVNTEAFF,TGCGCCAGCAGGATTTCGGTGAACACTGAAGCTTTCTTT
TRBV20-1,14,-,-,TRBJ2-7,CSARDRRGIYEQYF,TGCAGTGCTAGAGATCGGAGGGGAATCTACGAGCAGTACTTC
TRBV3-1,15,TRBD2,many,TRBJ2-3,CASSPSGGVPDTQYF,TGTGCCAGCAGCCCCAGCGGGGGGGTGCCAGATACGCAGTATTTT
TRBV27,15,-,-,TRBJ2-3,CAISLSSDRTDTQYF,TGTGCCATCAGTCTGAGTAGTGATCGCACAGATACGCAGTATTTT
TRBV5-1,16,-,many,TRBJ2-3,CASSFLGGLSTDTQYF,TGCGCCAGCAGCTTCCTGGGGGGGCTGAGCACAGATACGCAGTATTTT
TRBV5-1,16,-,many,TRBJ2-5,CASSLALDWGASTQYF,TGCGCCAGCAGCTTGGCTTTGGACTGGGGGGCGTCGACCCAGTACTTC
TRBV7-3,16,-,many,TRBJ2-3,CASSLGGAGRADTQYF,TGTGCCAGCAGCTTAGGAGGGGCGGGACGCGCGGATACGCAGTATTTT
TRBV5-1,15,TRBD2,many,TRBJ2-1,CASSRASSGSSEQFF,TGCGCCAGCAGCAGGGCCTCTAGCGGGAGCAGTGAGCAGTTCTTC
TRBV27,12,-,-,TRBJ2-7,CASSQTSTPQYF,TGTGCCAGCAGTCAGACGTCGACACCGCAGTACTTC
TRBV24-1,13,TRBD1,few,TRBJ1-5,CATRDRGDQPQHF,TGTGCCACCAGGGACAGGGGAGATCAGCCCCAGCATTTT
TRBV29-1,12,-,many,TRBJ2-5,CAWAGAGETQYF,TGCGCTTGGGCAGGGGCGGGGGAGACCCAGTACTTC
TRBV11-2,15,-,many,TRBJ2-7,CASSLAPGISYEQYF,TGTGCCAGCAGCTTAGCCCCAGGGATTTCCTACGAGCAGTACTTC
TRBV10-2,13,-,many,TRBJ2-7,CASSESGDYEQYF,TGCGCCAGCAGTGAGTCAGGTGACTACGAGCAGTACTTC
TRBV7-3,13,-,many,TRBJ1-1,CASSQQGNTEAFF,TGTGCCAGCAGCCAACAGGGAAACACTGAAGCTTTCTTT
TRBV20-1,17,TRBD2,many,TRBJ2-1,CSAEGLPQGRTNNEQFF,TGCAGTGCTGAGGGACTACCTCAAGGGAGGACGAACAATGAGCAGTTCTTC
TRBV7-2,16,-,many,TRBJ2-6,CASSLSPGSGANVLTF,TGTGCCAGCAGCTTGTCCCCGGGCTCTGGGGCCAACGTCCTGACTTTC
TRBV5-6,14,TRBD1,-,TRBJ1-1,CASSLGQGHTEAFF,TGTGCCAGCAGCTTGGGACAGGGCCACACTGAAGCTTTCTTT
TRBV12-3/TRBV12-4,13,-,many,TRBJ2-1,CASSSGTYNEQFF,TGTGCCAGCAGTTCCGGGACCTACAATGAGCAGTTCTTC
TRBV27,16,-,many,TRBJ2-5,CASSFSAFNLQETQYF,TGTGCCAGCAGTTTTTCGGCTTTTAACCTTCAAGAGACCCAGTACTTC
TRBV5-1,13,TRBD1,many,TRBJ1-1,CASSPTGDTEAFF,TGCGCCAGCAGCCCGACAGGGGACACTGAAGCTTTCTTT
TRBV20-1,17,-,many,TRBJ2-1,CSASGGTGTPLGNEQFF,TGCAGTGCTAGCGGAGGAACCGGGACTCCCCTCGGCAATGAGCAGTTCTTC
TRBV7-9,13,-,-,TRBJ2-5,CASSPRLDSTQYF,TGTGCCAGCAGCCCTCGACTAGACTCTACCCAGTACTTC
TRBV11-3,15,TRBD1,-,TRBJ2-1,CASSFRQGVGNEQFF,TGTGCCAGCAGCTTCAGGCAGGGGGTTGGCAATGAGCAGTTCTTC
TRBV28,14,-,-,TRBJ2-1,CASRPRGPYNEQFF,TGTGCCAGCAGACCTCGGGGTCCGTACAATGAGCAGTTCTTC
TRBV5-1,14,-,many,TRBJ1-2,CASSLDRVQYGYTF,TGCGCCAGCAGCTTGGACAGGGTACAGTATGGCTACACCTTC
TRBV9,13,-,many,TRBJ1-1,CASSVSVNTEAFF,TGTGCCAGCAGCGTATCTGTCAACACTGAAGCTTTCTTT
TRBV24-1,16,TRBD2,many,TRBJ2-1,CATSPGGLAGINEQFF,TGTGCCACCAGTCCCGGTGGACTAGCGGGGATCAATGAGCAGTTCTTC
TRBV12-3/TRBV12-4,14,-,many,TRBJ1-5,CASSLGGSGQPQHF,TGTGCCAGCAGTCTAGGAGGGAGCGGTCAGCCCCAGCATTTT
TRBV7-2,16,-,many,TRBJ1-5,CASSLEGSISNQPQHF,TGTGCCAGCAGCTTAGAGGGTAGCATATCCAATCAGCCCCAGCATTTT
TRBV6-2/TRBV6-3,16,TRBD1,-,TRBJ2-7,CASSLPRTGISYEQYF,TGTGCCAGCAGTTTGCCCCGGACAGGAATCTCCTACGAGCAGTACTTC
TRBV20-1,14,-,many,TRBJ1-1,CSARTPGQNTEAFF,TGCAGTGCTAGAACACCGGGACAGAACACTGAAGCTTTCTTT
TRBV2,15,-,many,TRBJ2-7,CASRGSGGQGSEQYF,TGTGCCAGCAGGGGGTCCGGGGGGCAAGGCTCCGAGCAGTACTTC
TRBV11-1,15,-,many,TRBJ2-5,CASSSNRLLGETQYF,TGTGCCAGCAGCTCGAACAGGCTTCTCGGAGAGACCCAGTACTTC
TRBV6-5,16,-,many,TRBJ2-7,CASSYSGKTVSYEQYF,TGTGCCAGCAGTTACTCAGGGAAGACAGTCTCCTACGAGCAGTACTTC
TRBV4-2,15,TRBD1,few,TRBJ1-5,CASSSLYRGGQPQHF,TGTGCCAGCAGCTCCCTCTACAGGGGTGGTCAGCCCCAGCATTTT
TRBV24-1,13,-,many,TRBJ1-5,CATNSRGNQPQHF,TGTGCCACGAATAGCAGGGGCAATCAGCCCCAGCATTTT
TRBV12-3/TRBV12-4,14,-,many,TRBJ2-3,CASRYNYQADTQYF,TGTGCCAGCAGATATAACTACCAGGCAGATACGCAGTATTTT
TRBV20-1,14,-,few,TRBJ2-4,CSARDPLAKNIQYF,TGCAGTGCTAGAGATCCGTTAGCCAAAAACATTCAGTACTTC
TRBV7-2,15,TRBD1,many,TRBJ1-2,CASSPWGQGDYGYTF,TGTGCCAGCAGTCCATGGGGACAGGGGGACTATGGCTACACCTTC
TRBV12-3/TRBV12-4,15,TRBD1,many,TRBJ1-2,CASRQTGGAGYGYTF,TGTGCCAGCAGACAAACAGGGGGCGCTGGCTATGGCTACACCTTC
TRBV2,12,-,many,TRBJ2-7,CASSGTHYEQYF,TGTGCCAGCAGTGGGACCCATTACGAGCAGTACTTC
TRBV2,18,TRBD1,-,TRBJ2-2,CASSEWAPGQGLIGELFF,TGTGCCAGCAGTGAATGGGCCCCGGGACAGGGGTTAATCGGGGAGCTGTTTTTT
TRBV29-1,12,-,many,TRBJ1-2,CSVVGANYGYTF,TGCAGCGTTGTAGGGGCTAACTATGGCTACACCTTC
TRBV12-3/TRBV12-4,11,-,many,TRBJ2-1,CASRMYNEQFF,TGTGCCAGCAGGATGTACAATGAGCAGTTCTTC
TRBV27,15,-,few,TRBJ1-4,CASSLYGATNEKLFF,TGTGCCAGCAGTTTATACGGGGCAACTAATGAAAAACTGTTTTTT
TRBV5-1,14,-,many,TRBJ1-1,CASSLFPGNTEAFF,TGCGCCAGCAGCTTGTTCCCCGGGAACACTGAAGCTTTCTTT
TRBV4-3,15,TRBD2,-,TRBJ2-7,CASSQVTSEVYEQYF,TGCGCCAGCAGCCAGGTGACTAGCGAGGTCTACGAGCAGTACTTC
TRBV19,16,TRBD1,few,TRBJ2-2,CASSYRTGLNTGELFF,TGTGCCAGTAGTTATAGGACAGGACTGAACACCGGGGAGCTGTTTTTT
TRBV12-3/TRBV12-4,15,-,many,TRBJ2-2,CASSLSPQNTGELFF,TGTGCCAGCAGTTTATCCCCACAGAACACCGGGGAGCTGTTTTTT
TRBV10-3,13,-,once,TRBJ1-5,CAIRLDRNQPQHF,TGTGCCATTCGGTTGGATCGCAATCAGCCCCAGCATTTT
TRBV28,16,-,many,TRBJ1-5,CASSLAQTYSNQPQHF,TGTGCCAGCAGTTTAGCACAAACCTATAGCAATCAGCCCCAGCATTTT
TRBV12-3/TRBV12-4,14,TRBD1,many,TRBJ2-7,CASSPDREGYEQYF,TGTGCCAGCAGTCCGGACAGGGAAGGGTACGAGCAGTACTTC